This TCR beta chain was observed in a study of beta chain features in type 1 diabetes. One heparinised draw of blood, averaging about 110 mL, came from each donor. Sorting based on CD45RO/CCR7/CD25/CD127/CD95/CD27 separated CD4+ naive, central memory, regulatory and stem cell-like memory cells. Sequencing targeted expressed TCRB transcripts, as all isolated RNA had been reverse transcribed. Assay used: immunoSEQ multiplex PCR; TCRdb lists only in-frame clones, some missing. The sample includes about 410,000 clones, approximately 15% of them seen just once. Germline V gene data show CDR1 as SQVTM and CDR2 as ANQGSEA. V gave up 7 bases and J gave up 6 bases; unmatched junction bases: 11. The CDR3 is made up of 14 amino acids. Remarks on this clone: Its antigen remains unidentified.

Study observations and caveats: Type 1 diabetes patients showed fewer insertions and more deletions at VDJ junctions.

The TCR comes from a man aged 25 to 40 in good health. Material: naive CD4+ T cells from blood. The V and J genes are TRBV29-1 and TRBJ1-1; 10 nucleotides line up with TRBD1. CDR3 DNA sequence: TGCAGCGGGTACCGGGACAGGGGTTCTCCTGAAGCTTTCTTT. This encodes CSGYRDRGSPEAFF.